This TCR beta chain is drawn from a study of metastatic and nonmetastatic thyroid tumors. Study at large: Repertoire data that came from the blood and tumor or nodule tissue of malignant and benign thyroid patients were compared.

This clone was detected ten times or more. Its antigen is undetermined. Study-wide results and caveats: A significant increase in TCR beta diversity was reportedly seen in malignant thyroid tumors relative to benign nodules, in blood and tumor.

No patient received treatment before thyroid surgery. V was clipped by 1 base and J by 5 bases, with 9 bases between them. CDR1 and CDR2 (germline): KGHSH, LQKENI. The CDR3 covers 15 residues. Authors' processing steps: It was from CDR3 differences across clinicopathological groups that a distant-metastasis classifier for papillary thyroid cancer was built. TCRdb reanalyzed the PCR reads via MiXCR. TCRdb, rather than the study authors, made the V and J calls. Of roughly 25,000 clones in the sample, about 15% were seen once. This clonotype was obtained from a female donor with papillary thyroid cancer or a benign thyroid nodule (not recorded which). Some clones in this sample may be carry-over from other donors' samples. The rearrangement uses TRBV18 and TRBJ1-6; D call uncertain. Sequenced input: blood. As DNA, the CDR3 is TGTGCCAGCTCACCACGGATTTCAGATAATTCACCCCTCCACTTT. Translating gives CASSPRISDNSPLHF.